The 6 T cell receptor beta chains listed next were all sequenced from one sample in a study of cytomegalovirus exposure and HLA in healthy donors. The primer mix had 60 Vbeta and 13 Jbeta primers. Sequencing used immunoSEQ multiplex PCR; TCRdb keeps in-frame clones, though not all of them. The sample includes approximately 210,000 clones, around four fifths of them seen just once. The specimen was PBMCs. The receptors come from a woman in her 50s in good health and CMV-seropositive.

This clone was seen only a few times. This chain uses TRBV9 with TRBJ1-2; D is possibly TRBD1 (6 bases). V was trimmed by 0 bases and J by 0 bases, leaving 9 bases between them. The CDR3 loop spans 15 amino acids. CDR1 is SGDLS, CDR2 YYNGEE, per germline. CDR3 residues: CASSVGNRANYGYTF. For the CDR3, the DNA is TGTGCCAGCAGCGTAGGAAACAGGGCTAACTATGGCTACACCTTC.

The rearrangement links TRBV5-6 to TRBJ2-2; 12 nucleotides match TRBD2. This CDR3 contains 17 residues. Losses at the gene ends were 4 bases for V and 7 bases for J; bases not matched to a gene: 11. Germline V lookup: CDR1 SGHDT, CDR2 YYEEEE. In DNA form, the CDR3 reads TGTGCCAGCAGCACCCTAGCGGGGGGGATAACAAACGGGGAGCTGTTTTTT. This encodes CASSTLAGGITNGELFF.

The chain recombines TRBV11-2 with TRBJ2-3, with a tentative D call TRBD2 (6 bases). V lost 2 bases to trimming and J lost 6 bases, with 9 bases between them. CDR3 length equals 13 residues. Germline V gene lookup returns CDR1 SGHAT and CDR2 FQNNGV. This CDR3 is CASSLSRGDTQYF. In DNA, the CDR3 is TGTGCCAGCAGCTTATCACGGGGGGATACGCAGTATTTT.

The gene calls are TRBV28 and TRBJ1-2; TRBD1 might be the D (6 bases). The CDR3 has 14 amino acids. Germline V gives CDR1 MDHEN, CDR2 SYDVKM. Trimming stripped 3 bases from V and 4 bases from J, with 12 bases between. CDR3 residues: CASSLRGASYGYTF. The DNA of the CDR3 is TGTGCCAGCAGTTTGCGGGGGGCCAGCTATGGCTACACCTTC.

The chain recombines TRBV5-4 with TRBJ2-7; 7 bases match TRBD2. This CDR3 region has 15 residues. With 4 bases clipped from V and 0 bases from J, the junction kept 7 bases outside the gene matches. The germline V gene has CDR1 SGHNT and CDR2 YYREEE (reference sequence). CDR3 sequence: CASSPGRGISYEQYF. CDR3 coding DNA: TGTGCCAGCAGCCCAGGGCGGGGGATCTCCTACGAGCAGTACTTC. Filled out from reference TRBV5-4 and TRBJ2-7, the complete variable domain reads ETGVTQSPTHLIKTRGQQVTLRCSSQSGHNTVSWYQQALGQGPQFIFQYYREEENGRGNFPPRFSGLQFPNYSSELNVNALELDDSALYLCASSPGRGISYEQYFGPGTRLTVT.

This clone occurred once. V gene TRBV6-1 combines with J gene TRBJ1-2; no clear D. Trimming pared 10 bases from V and 0 bases from J, leaving 15 bases between. The length of the CDR3 is 14 residues. Per germline, CDR1 MNHNS and CDR2 SASEGT. CDR3 sequence reads: CATSPSGTNYGYTF. Written as DNA, the CDR3 is TGTGCCACCTCACCCTCGGGTACTAACTATGGCTACACCTTC.